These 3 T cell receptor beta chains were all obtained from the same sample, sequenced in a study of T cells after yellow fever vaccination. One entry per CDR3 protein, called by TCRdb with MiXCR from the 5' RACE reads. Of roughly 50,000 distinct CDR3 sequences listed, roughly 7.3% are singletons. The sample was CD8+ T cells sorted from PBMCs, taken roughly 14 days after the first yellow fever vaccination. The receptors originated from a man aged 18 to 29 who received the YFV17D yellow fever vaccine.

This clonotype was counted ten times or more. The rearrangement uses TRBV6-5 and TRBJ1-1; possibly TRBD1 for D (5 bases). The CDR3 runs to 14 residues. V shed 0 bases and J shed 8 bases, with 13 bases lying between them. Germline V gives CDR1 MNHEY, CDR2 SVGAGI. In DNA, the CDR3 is TGTGCCAGCAGTTACTCGAAATGGGGGGTCGAAGCTTTCTTT. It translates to CASSYSKWGVEAFF.

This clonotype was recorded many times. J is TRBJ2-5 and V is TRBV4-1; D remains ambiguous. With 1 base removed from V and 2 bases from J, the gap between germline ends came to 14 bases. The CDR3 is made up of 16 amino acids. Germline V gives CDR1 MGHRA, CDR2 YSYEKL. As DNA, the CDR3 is TGCGCCAGCAGCCAAGGTCACTCCGAGTTTCAAGAGACCCAGTACTTC. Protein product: CASSQGHSEFQETQYF.

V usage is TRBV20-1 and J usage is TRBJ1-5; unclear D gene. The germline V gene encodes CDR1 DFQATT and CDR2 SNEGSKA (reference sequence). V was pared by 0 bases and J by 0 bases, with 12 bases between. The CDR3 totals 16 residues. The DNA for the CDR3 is TGCAGTGCTAGAGAAAAAAGGCTCGGTAGCAATCAGCCCCAGCATTTT. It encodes CSAREKRLGSNQPQHF.